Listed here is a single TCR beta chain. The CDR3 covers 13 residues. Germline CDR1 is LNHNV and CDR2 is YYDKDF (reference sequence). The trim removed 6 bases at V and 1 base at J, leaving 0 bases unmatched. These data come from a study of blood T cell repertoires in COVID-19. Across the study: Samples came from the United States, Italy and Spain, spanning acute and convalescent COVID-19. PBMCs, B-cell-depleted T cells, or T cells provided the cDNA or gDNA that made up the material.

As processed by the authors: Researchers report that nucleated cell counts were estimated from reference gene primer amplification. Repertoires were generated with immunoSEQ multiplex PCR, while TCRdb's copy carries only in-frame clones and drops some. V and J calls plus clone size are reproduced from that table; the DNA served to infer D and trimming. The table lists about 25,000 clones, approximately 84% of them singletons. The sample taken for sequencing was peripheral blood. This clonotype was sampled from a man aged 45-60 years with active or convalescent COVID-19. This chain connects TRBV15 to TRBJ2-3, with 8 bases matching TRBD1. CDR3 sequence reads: CATRGQGTDTQYF. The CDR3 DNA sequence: TGTGCCACCAGGGGACAGGGCACAGATACGCAGTATTTT. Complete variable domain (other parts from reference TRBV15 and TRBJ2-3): DAMVIQNPRYQVTQFGKPVTLSCSQTLNHNVMYWYQQKSSQAPKLLFHYYDKDFNNEADTPDNFQSRRPNTSFCFLDIRSPGLGDTAMYLCATRGQGTDTQYFGPGTRLTVL.